A single T cell receptor (beta chain) is shown here with its context. This clone appeared a few times. Its specific antigen is unknown. Per-nucleotide qualities are absent, and no much larger clonotype sits a single base away. At the DNA level, this CDR3 is encoded by other sequences in the same sample as well. The data stem from a study of shared clonotypes between healthy human individuals (dated by TCRdb to the early 2020s). Regarding the research as a whole: The cohort comprised a couple of women and a few men aged 18 to 49 years. The study deeply sequenced blood TCR repertoires of about 5 healthy adults to estimate repertoire size and the extent of clonotype sharing between individuals. To increase sequencing depth and limit assay-specific biases, TCR repertoire library preparation and sequencing were carried out by different laboratories using diverse techniques. Between about 0.85 and 8.9 billion PBMCs per donor were obtained by leukapheresis. Per donor, three plates each were used for CD4 naive and CD4 memory, two for CD8 naive, and one for CD8 memory. The investigation overall reported the following: Rarefaction of sorted-subset datasets indicated incomplete sequencing despite the large sequencing depth. Compared with non-shared clonotypes, the clonotypes found in all four sorted-subset donors had higher generation probabilities. Naive subsets generally had larger estimated clonotype richness than memory subsets did. Sharing across several donors was observed for around 5% of naive CD4, around 3.5% of naive CD8, roughly 2.4% of memory CD4, and about 0.4% of memory CD8 clonotypes. Because the study included a small number of donors, the genetic and exposure-history diversity represented was limited. Sampling was limited to blood, and TCR repertoires in tissue likely differ from TCR repertoires in blood. Pairwise subsampling led to the expectation that sequencing depth would affect the degree of clonotype sharing among donors.

The CDR3 goes from the cysteine to the phenylalanine over 12 residues. Only the CDR3 part of the read is kept: 36 bases, read in frame from the first base. Trimming at the junction amounts to 0 bases on V and 4 bases on J, and the germline ends lie 4 bases apart. From a lookup of the germline V gene, CDR1 and CDR2 are MGHRA and YSYEKL. Donors were healthy HIV-negative adults with no recently reported acute infections or vaccinations. Every donor was a Caucasian adult residing in Nashville, Tennessee, USA. CD4+ T cells were enriched through magnetic negative selection, after which naive cells were positively selected on CD45RA and the remaining negative fraction served as the memory subset. After blood collection by leukapheresis, PBMCs were isolated using Ficoll-Histopaque density gradient centrifugation and then cryopreserved in the vapor phase of liquid nitrogen. Analytical flow cytometry was used to check the purity and quantity of each magnetically sorted T cell population. From each sorted fraction, genomic DNA was isolated and quantified by UV absorbance on a Nanodrop 2000c.

TCR CDR3 regions were amplified from genomic DNA by multiplex PCR using the deep immunoSEQ assay. Genomic DNA extracted from each cell subset was distributed evenly over all wells of several immunoSEQ 96-well plates, and each plate served as one replicate. For sorted subsets, around 200 ng genomic DNA, equal to tens of thousands of T cell genomes, was loaded into each replicate PCR. The purified libraries were quantified using a Qubit 3.0 fluorometer, sized with a Bioanalyzer 2100, and then quantified again using the KAPA Library Quantification kit. Each immunoSEQ 96-well plate was sequenced on its own single-read 150-cycle Illumina NextSeq 550 flow cell. Concerning the study's data processing: Because the immunoSEQ output held only junctional sequences and lacked quality scores, the filtering could not match the filtering applied to full-length reads. Sequences were annotated with PyIR, a Python wrapper for IgBLAST v1.9, using IMGT germline references to assign V/J genes and CDR3. Any read was removed if the V/J assignment was weak (E-value above 1e-6), the CDR3 was missing, or the read contained stop codons, out-of-frame junctions, or ambiguous translated residues. A V3J clonotype was defined by an identical inferred V gene, J gene, and CDR3 amino acid sequence. Percentage overlap between repertoires was calculated by dividing the number of shared unique clonotypes by the size of the smaller repertoire. Richness of each repertoire was evaluated using RTK rarefaction, the Chao1 estimator, and Recon v2.1 estimates of unobserved clonotypes. OLGA was used to compute generation probabilities for all TCRbeta clonotypes that the gDNA method yielded from a few donors. TCRdb mirrors the immuneACCESS table, restricted to in-frame sequences. Some clones are absent from its copies; in checked studies, under half trace to an unresolved V gene, and the reason for the others is unknown. Clonal size and the V and J genes are those of that table, whereas D and trimming came from the DNA. This sample has around 990,000 clones in its table, and approximately 75% of those were observed once. The top ten hold 0.89% of the sample.

The sequence joins TRBV4-1 to TRBJ2-7, with no reliable assignment of the D segment. The sequence was collected from a young man in good health. Some clones in this sample may be carry-over from other donors' samples. The specimen was memory CD4+ T cells from PBMCs. What the cell subset or site label conveys for this sample: CD45RA-negative fraction. CDR3 protein: CASSQDLYEQYF. The bases are TGCGCCAGCAGCCAAGATTTGTACGAGCAGTACTTC.